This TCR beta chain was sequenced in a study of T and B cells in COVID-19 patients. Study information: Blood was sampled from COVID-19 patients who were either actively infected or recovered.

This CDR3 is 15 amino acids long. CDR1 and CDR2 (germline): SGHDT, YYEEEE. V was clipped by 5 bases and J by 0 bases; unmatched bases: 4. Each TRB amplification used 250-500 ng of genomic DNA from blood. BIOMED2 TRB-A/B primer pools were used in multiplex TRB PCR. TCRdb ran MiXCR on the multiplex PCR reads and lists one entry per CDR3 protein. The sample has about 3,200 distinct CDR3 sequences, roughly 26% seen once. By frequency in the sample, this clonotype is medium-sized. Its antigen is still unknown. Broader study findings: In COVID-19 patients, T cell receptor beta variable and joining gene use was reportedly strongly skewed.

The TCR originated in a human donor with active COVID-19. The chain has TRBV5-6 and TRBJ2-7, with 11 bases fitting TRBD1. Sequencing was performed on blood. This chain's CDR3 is CASSPGTGGSYEQYF. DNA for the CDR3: TGTGCCAGCAGTCCCGGGACAGGGGGCTCCTACGAGCAGTACTTC.